The 16 T cell receptor beta chains below come from one sample, sequenced in a study of cytomegalovirus exposure and HLA in healthy donors. Primers: 60 Vbeta forward and 13 Jbeta reverse. Produced via immunoSEQ multiplex PCR; TCRdb's table is partial and in-frame only. Its clone listing holds over 200,000 clones. Sequences were obtained from PBMCs. The receptors here all came from a woman in her 30s in good health and CMV-seropositive.

The genes are TRBV9 and TRBJ1-1, with D perhaps TRBD1 (5 bases). The V and J ends lost 5 bases and 3 bases respectively, with 17 bases between them. The germline CDR1 and CDR2 sequences are SGDLS and YYNGEE. The CDR3 totals 15 residues. The CDR3 DNA is TGTGCCAGCAGGGAGCTAGGGGATGGGTACACTGAAGCTTTCTTT. It is translated as CASRELGDGYTEAFF.

Comments on this clone: The same CDR3 can be traced to other DNA sequences in this sample. The chain combines TRBV30 with TRBJ2-5, with unresolved D. This CDR3 is 12 amino acids long. Trimming cost V 2 bases and J 2 bases, with 6 bases left between them. Germline CDR1 reads GTSNPN; CDR2 reads SVGIG (reference sequence). CDR3 sequence: CAWSPFQETQYF. DNA for the CDR3: TGTGCCTGGAGTCCCTTTCAAGAGACCCAGTACTTC.

This chain links TRBV18 with TRBJ2-7, with 10 bases fitting TRBD2. The J segment lost 5 bases and the V segment lost 2 bases, leaving 6 bases of the junction unmatched. The germline CDR1 and CDR2 sequences are KGHSH and LQKENI. The CDR3 sequence is 15 residues long. The CDR3 protein is CASSPSSGRINEQYF. The CDR3 DNA reads as TGTGCCAGCTCACCATCTAGCGGGAGAATCAACGAGCAGTACTTC.

This chain joins TRBV6-6 and TRBJ2-3, with D possibly being TRBD1 (5 bases). The V gene's germline CDR1 is MNHNY and CDR2 SVGAGI (reference sequence). V was shortened by 7 bases and J by 6 bases, with 14 bases between the two germline ends. The CDR3 runs to 13 residues. The CDR3 coding sequence is TGTGCCAGCATAGGTGGGCCAGGGGATACGCAGTATTTT. This codes for CASIGGPGDTQYF.

The rearrangement links TRBV29-1 to TRBJ1-3, with TRBD1 identical over 8 bases. Germline CDR1 reads SQVTM; CDR2 reads ANQGSEA. Germline trimming cut 6 bases from V and 3 bases from J; bases unmatched to any gene: 4. This CDR3 spans 13 amino acids. The DNA for the CDR3 is TGCAGCGTAGCGGACAGGGTTGGAAACACCATATATTTT. This gives the protein CSVADRVGNTIYF. Based on the CDR3 plus reference TRBV29-1 and TRBJ1-3, the full variable domain is SAVISQKPSRDICQRGTSLTIQCQVDSQVTMMFWYRQQPGQSLTLIATANQGSEATYESGFVIDKFPISRPNLTFSTLTVSNMSPEDSSIYLCSVADRVGNTIYFGEGSWLTVV.

The chain joins TRBV4-3 to TRBJ2-1; 12 nucleotides match TRBD2. V shed 4 bases and J 4 bases; nucleotides not matched to a gene: 2. CDR1 and CDR2 (germline): LGHNA, YSLEER. The CDR3 totals 15 residues. The CDR3 loop is CASSRGTSGYNEQFF. The CDR3 nucleotides are TGCGCCAGCAGCCGGGGGACTAGCGGGTACAATGAGCAGTTCTTC.

Concerning this clone: The junction differs from germline at one of its ends, possibly a read error. This rearrangement joins TRBV5-1 to TRBJ1-4; no definite D call. Germline assignment: CDR1 SGHRS and CDR2 YFSETQ. This CDR3 has 15 residues. The CDR3 DNA is TGCGCCAGCAGCTTGAGGCAGCCAACTAATGAAAAACTGCTTTTT. Its translation is CASSLRQPTNEKLLF.

About this clone itself: Distinct nucleotide sequences in the sample also encode this CDR3. The chain joins TRBV4-3 to TRBJ1-3; no firm D call. The CDR3 covers 14 residues. The germline gives CDR1 LGHNA, CDR2 YSLEER. V lost 1 base, J lost 1 base, and 5 bases lay in between. This CDR3 reads CASSQGASGNTIYF. The CDR3 DNA reads as TGCGCCAGCAGCCAAGGGGCATCTGGAAACACCATATATTTT.

The chain combines TRBV15 with TRBJ1-4; no reliable D call. The CDR3 runs 14 residues. The V gene's germline CDR1 is LNHNV and CDR2 YYDKDF (reference sequence). Trimming removed 0 bases from V and 7 bases from J, with 9 bases in between. DNA for the CDR3: TGTGCCACCAGCAGAGAAGGGAGGCCTGAAAAACTGTTTTTT. Amino acids: CATSREGRPEKLFF.

The genes are TRBV7-2 and TRBJ2-3; D perhaps matches TRBD2 (6 bases). V was clipped by 6 bases and J by 0 bases, with 16 bases between them. This CDR3 comprises 16 residues. Germline values: CDR1 SGHTA, CDR2 FQGNSA. The CDR3 coding sequence is TGTGCCAGCAGTAGGTCAAGCGGGTCTAGCACAGATACGCAGTATTTT. As protein: CASSRSSGSSTDTQYF. The complete variable domain, with remaining parts taken from reference TRBV7-2 and TRBJ2-3, reads GAGVSQSPSNKVTEKGKDVELRCDPISGHTALYWYRQSLGQGLEFLIYFQGNSAPDKSGLPSDRFSAERTGGSVSTLTIQRTQQEDSAVYLCASSRSSGSSTDTQYFGPGTRLTVL.

The chain combines TRBV25-1 with TRBJ1-3; the D gene is possibly TRBD1 (5 bases). Germline V CDR1 and CDR2: MGHDK, SYGVNS. Trimming took 0 bases from V and 1 from J, leaving 7 bases between them. The length of the CDR3 is 15 residues. In DNA form, the CDR3 reads TGTGCCAGCAGTGAATACGGGGGGTCTGGAAACACCATATATTTT. This encodes CASSEYGGSGNTIYF.

This sequence joins TRBV19 and TRBJ2-7, with D possibly TRBD2 on 6 matching bases. Germline CDR1 and CDR2: LNHDA and SQIVND (reference sequence). V lost 5 bases, J lost 0 bases, and 11 bases lay in between. This CDR3 region has 14 residues. The CDR3 sequence: CASSSPGDSYEQYF. Here the CDR3 DNA reads TGTGCCAGTAGTTCCCCGGGGGACTCCTACGAGCAGTACTTC.

The chain combines TRBV11-3 with TRBJ2-1; 8 nucleotides agree with TRBD2. The CDR3 sequence is 15 residues long. After removal of 5 bases from V and 8 bases from J, the junction contained 11 bases not matched to a gene. From germline, CDR1 is SGHNT and CDR2 YENEEA. The CDR3 nucleotides read TGTGCCAGCAGCCCGAGTTCAATGCGGGAGGATGAGCAGTTCTTC. Translation: CASSPSSMREDEQFF.

A note on this clone: Here the CDR3 omits its conserved ending phenylalanine or tryptophan, so a read error is the likely source. The chain links TRBV18 to TRBJ1-1, with a tentative D call TRBD1 (5 bases). The CDR3 loop spans 14 amino acids. Trimming shortened V by 0 bases and J by 4 bases, and 9 bases separated the two germline ends. Per germline, CDR1 KGHSH and CDR2 LQKENI. CDR3 nucleotides: TGTGCCAGCTCACCACCATCGACAGCCACTGAAGCTTTCCTT. This sequence encodes CASSPPSTATEAFL.

The gene calls are TRBV6-6 and TRBJ1-5, with TRBD1 matching 7 bases. CDR3 length: 13 residues. Trimming took 6 bases from V and 5 from J; bases not matched to a gene: 4. Germline V gene data show CDR1 as MNHNY and CDR2 as SVGAGI (reference sequence). The chain's CDR3 is CASSPDRDQPQHF. The CDR3 nucleotides are TGTGCCAGCAGCCCCGACAGGGATCAGCCCCAGCATTTT.

The chain links TRBV27 to TRBJ1-5, with 7 nucleotides matching TRBD1. This CDR3 is 14 amino acids long. CDR1 is MNHEY and CDR2 is SMNVEV in the germline V gene (reference sequence). Losses at the gene ends were 5 bases for V and 5 bases for J; bases not matched to a gene: 6. DNA of the CDR3: TGTGCCAGCAGTCCGCGAGGGGGCTATCAGCCCCAGCATTTT. Residues: CASSPRGGYQPQHF.